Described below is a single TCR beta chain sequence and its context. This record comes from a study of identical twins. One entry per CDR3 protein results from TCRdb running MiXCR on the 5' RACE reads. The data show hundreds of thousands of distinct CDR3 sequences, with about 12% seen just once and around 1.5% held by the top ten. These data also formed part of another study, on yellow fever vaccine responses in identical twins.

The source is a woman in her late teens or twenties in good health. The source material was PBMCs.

CDR3 DNA: TGTGCCAGCAGCTTGAATCCGGGACACACTGAAGCTTTCTTT. Amino acids: CASSLNPGHTEAFF. The rearrangement links TRBV5-8 to TRBJ1-1, with D tentatively TRBD1 (5 bases). This CDR3 region has 14 residues. Looked up from germline, CDR1 is SGHTS and CDR2 is YDEGEE. V lost 1 base, J lost 3 bases, and 10 bases lay in between.